The 2 T cell receptor beta chains below were found in one sample sequenced in a study of Graves' ophthalmopathy and Graves' hyperthyroidism. Scientists amplified the TCR beta CDR3 regions from RNA transcripts. HTBI primers were employed in first-round RT-PCR, then a second-round multiplex PCR followed. TCRdb independently ran MiXCR on the multiplex PCR reads; one entry per CDR3 protein. The data show 300,000 to 400,000 distinct CDR3 sequences, roughly 15% seen once. The sequenced material came from peripheral blood. Every receptor here comes from an adult man with Graves' ophthalmopathy.

This clonotype was detected ten times or more. This chain uses TRBV5-1 with TRBJ2-7; the D gene is possibly TRBD1 (6 bases). V lost 2 bases and J lost 7, with 16 bases in between. CDR3 size: 14 residues. Germline values: CDR1 SGHRS, CDR2 YFSETQ. CDR3 bases: TGCGCCAGCAGCTTTCTTCCACCAGGGGAGGAGCAGTACTTC. This encodes CASSFLPPGEEQYF.

This clonotype came up many times. The chain combines TRBV12-3 or TRBV12-4 with TRBJ1-2; no firm D call. Trimming removed 1 base from V and 8 bases from J, with 11 bases in between. There are 13 residues in the CDR3. CDR3 coding DNA: TGTGCCAGCAGTTTAGTCCGGATGAACGGCTACACCTTC. This codes for CASSLVRMNGYTF.